This TCR beta chain was sequenced for a study of cytomegalovirus exposure and HLA in healthy donors. Broader study findings: There were 150 to 200 TCR beta chains listed as cytomegalovirus-associated.

CDR1 and CDR2 (germline): SGHRS, YFSETQ. The V end lost 4 bases, the J end lost 2 bases, and 9 bases lay between the germline ends. The CDR3 runs to 14 residues. Comments on this clone: Its antigen is unknown.

The primer mix had 60 Vbeta and 13 Jbeta primers. Profiled with immunoSEQ multiplex PCR; TCRdb holds only in-frame clones, not every one. Of 140,000 to 150,000 clones detected, around two thirds appear once; the ten largest clones hold 1.5% to 2%. The receptor comes from a woman younger than 35 in good health and CMV-seronegative. V is TRBV5-1 and J is TRBJ2-2, with D possibly matching TRBD2 (5 bases). Source material: PBMCs. CDR3 nucleotides: TGCGCCAGCAGCATTGGACTCAACACCGGGGAGCTGTTTTTT. Amino acids: CASSIGLNTGELFF.